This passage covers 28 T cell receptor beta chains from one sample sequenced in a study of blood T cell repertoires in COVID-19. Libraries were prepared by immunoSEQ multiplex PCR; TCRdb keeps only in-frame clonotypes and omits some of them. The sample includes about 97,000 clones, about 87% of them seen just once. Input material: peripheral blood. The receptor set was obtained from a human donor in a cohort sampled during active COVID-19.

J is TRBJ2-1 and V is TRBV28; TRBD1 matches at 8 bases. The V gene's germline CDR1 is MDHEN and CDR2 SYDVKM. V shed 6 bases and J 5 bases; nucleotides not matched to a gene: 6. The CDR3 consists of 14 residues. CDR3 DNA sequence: TGTGCCAGCAGCGATCCGACAGGGGACAATGAGCAGTTCTTC. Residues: CASSDPTGDNEQFF.

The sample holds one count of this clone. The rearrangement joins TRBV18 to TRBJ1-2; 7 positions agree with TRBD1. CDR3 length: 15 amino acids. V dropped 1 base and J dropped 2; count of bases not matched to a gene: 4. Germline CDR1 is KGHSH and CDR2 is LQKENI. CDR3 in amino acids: CASSPLAGGNYGYTF. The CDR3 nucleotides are TGTGCCAGCTCACCACTAGCAGGGGGAAACTATGGCTACACCTTC.

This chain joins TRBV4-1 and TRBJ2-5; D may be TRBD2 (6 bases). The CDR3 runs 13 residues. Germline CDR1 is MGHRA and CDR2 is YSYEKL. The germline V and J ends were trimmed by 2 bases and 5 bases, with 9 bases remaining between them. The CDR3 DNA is TGCGCCAGCAGCCAATTTGGAGGGGAGACCCAGTACTTC. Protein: CASSQFGGETQYF.

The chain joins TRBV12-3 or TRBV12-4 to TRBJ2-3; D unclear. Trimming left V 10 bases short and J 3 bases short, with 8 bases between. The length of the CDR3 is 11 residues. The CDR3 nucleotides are TGTGCCATCCACAATACAGATACGCAGTATTTT. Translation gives CAIHNTDTQYF.

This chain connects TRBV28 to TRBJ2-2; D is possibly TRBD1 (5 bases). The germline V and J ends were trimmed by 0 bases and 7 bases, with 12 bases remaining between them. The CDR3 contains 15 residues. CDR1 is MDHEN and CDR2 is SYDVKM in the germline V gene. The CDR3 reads CASSLWGRVSGELFF. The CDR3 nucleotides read TGTGCCAGCAGTTTATGGGGCAGGGTGAGCGGGGAGCTGTTTTTT.

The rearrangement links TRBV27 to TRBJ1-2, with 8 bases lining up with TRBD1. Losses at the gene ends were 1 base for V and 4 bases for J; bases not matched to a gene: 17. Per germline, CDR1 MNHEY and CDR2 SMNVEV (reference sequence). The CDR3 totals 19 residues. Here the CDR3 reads CASSLYIRPPGQGLYGYTF. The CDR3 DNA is TGTGCCAGCAGTTTATATATCCGCCCGCCCGGACAGGGCCTCTATGGCTACACCTTC.

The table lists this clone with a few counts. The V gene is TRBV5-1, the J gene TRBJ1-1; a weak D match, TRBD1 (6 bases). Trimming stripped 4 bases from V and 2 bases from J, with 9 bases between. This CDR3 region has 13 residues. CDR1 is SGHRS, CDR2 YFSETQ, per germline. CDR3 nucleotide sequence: TGCGCCAGCAGCGGGACACCCAACACTGAAGCTTTCTTT. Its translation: CASSGTPNTEAFF. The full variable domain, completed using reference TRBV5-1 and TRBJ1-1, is KAGVTQTPRYLIKTRGQQVTLSCSPISGHRSVSWYQQTPGQGLQFLFEYFSETQRNKGNFPGRFSGRQFSNSRSEMNVSTLELGDSALYLCASSGTPNTEAFFGQGTRLTVV.

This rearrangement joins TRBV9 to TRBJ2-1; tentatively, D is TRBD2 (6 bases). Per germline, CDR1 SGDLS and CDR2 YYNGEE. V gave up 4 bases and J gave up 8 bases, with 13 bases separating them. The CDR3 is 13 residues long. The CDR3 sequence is CASSPQEGDEQFF. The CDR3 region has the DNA TGTGCCAGCAGCCCCCAGGAGGGAGATGAGCAGTTCTTC.

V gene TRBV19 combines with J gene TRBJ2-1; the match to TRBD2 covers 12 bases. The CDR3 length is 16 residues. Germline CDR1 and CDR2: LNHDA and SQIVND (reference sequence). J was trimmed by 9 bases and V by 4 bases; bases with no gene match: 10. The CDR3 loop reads CASSKGLAGPGSEQFF. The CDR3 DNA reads TGTGCCAGTAGTAAAGGACTAGCGGGGCCTGGGAGTGAGCAGTTCTTC. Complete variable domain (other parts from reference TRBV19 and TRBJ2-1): DGGITQSPKYLFRKEGQNVTLSCEQNLNHDAMYWYRQDPGQGLRLIYYSQIVNDFQKGDIAEGYSVSREKKESFPLTVTSAQKNPTAFYLCASSKGLAGPGSEQFFGPGTRLTVL.

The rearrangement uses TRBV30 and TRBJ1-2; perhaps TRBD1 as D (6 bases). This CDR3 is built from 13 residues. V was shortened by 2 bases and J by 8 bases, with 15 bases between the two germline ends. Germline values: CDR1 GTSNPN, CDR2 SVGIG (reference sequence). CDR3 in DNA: TGTGCCTGGAGTATCGGGGACACTAGGGGCTACACCTTC. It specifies CAWSIGDTRGYTF.

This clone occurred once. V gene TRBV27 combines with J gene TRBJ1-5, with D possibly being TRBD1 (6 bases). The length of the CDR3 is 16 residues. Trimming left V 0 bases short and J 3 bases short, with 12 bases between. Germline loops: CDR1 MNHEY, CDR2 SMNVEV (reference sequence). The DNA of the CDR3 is TGTGCCAGCAGTTTATCCCAGACAGGAGTCAATCAGCCCCAGCATTTT. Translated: CASSLSQTGVNQPQHF.

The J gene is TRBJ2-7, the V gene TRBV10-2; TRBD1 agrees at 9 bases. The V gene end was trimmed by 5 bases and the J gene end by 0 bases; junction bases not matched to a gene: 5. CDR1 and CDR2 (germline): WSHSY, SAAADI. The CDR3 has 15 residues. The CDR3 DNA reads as TGCGCCAGCAGTCGGGAACAGGGGGCCTCCTACGAGCAGTACTTC. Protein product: CASSREQGASYEQYF.

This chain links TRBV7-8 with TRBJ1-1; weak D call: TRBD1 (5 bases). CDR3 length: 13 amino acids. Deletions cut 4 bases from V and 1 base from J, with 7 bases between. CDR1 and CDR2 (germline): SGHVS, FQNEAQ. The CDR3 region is CASSSGQNTEAFF. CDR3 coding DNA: TGTGCCAGCAGCTCAGGACAGAACACTGAAGCTTTCTTT.

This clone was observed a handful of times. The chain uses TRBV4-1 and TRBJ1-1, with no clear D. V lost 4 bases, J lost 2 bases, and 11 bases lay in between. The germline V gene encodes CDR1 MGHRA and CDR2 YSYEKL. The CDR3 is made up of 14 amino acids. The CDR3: CASSLGNINTEAFF. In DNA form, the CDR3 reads TGCGCCAGCAGCCTTGGCAATATCAACACTGAAGCTTTCTTT.

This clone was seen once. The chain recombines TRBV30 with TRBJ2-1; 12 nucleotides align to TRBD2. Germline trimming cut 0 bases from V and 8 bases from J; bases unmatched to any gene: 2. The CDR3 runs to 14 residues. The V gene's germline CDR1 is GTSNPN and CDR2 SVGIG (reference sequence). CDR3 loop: CAWSVLAGGDEQFF. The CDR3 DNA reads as TGTGCCTGGAGTGTACTAGCGGGGGGCGATGAGCAGTTCTTC.

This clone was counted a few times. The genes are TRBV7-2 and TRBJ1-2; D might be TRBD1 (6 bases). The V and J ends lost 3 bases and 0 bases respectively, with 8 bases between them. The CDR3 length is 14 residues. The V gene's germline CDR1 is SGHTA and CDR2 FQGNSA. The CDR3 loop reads CASSFQGPNYGYTF. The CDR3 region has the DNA TGTGCCAGCAGCTTTCAGGGGCCTAACTATGGCTACACCTTC.

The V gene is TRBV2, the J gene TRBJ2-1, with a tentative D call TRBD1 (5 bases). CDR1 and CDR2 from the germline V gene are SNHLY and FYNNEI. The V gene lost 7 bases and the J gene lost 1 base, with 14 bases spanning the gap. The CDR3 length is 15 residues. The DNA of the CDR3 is TGTGCCAGCAAGTCAGGGCCATTGTCCTACAATGAGCAGTTCTTC. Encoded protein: CASKSGPLSYNEQFF.

CDR3 sequence (DNA): TGTGCCAGCTCACTAAATAGCGGGAGTAGCACAGATACGCAGTATTTT. This translates into CASSLNSGSSTDTQYF. This chain joins TRBV18 and TRBJ2-3, with 9 bases that match TRBD2. The V gene's germline CDR1 is KGHSH and CDR2 LQKENI. This CDR3 spans 16 amino acids. V shed 4 bases, J shed 0 bases, and the junction held 5 bases outside the gene matches.

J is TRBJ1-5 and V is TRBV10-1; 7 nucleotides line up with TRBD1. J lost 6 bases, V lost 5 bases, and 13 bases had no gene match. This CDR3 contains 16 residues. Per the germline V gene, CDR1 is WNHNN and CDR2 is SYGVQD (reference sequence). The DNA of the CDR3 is TGCGCCAGCAGTAAGCCTGACAGGGATCCTCCTCAGCCCCAGCATTTT. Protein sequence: CASSKPDRDPPQPQHF.

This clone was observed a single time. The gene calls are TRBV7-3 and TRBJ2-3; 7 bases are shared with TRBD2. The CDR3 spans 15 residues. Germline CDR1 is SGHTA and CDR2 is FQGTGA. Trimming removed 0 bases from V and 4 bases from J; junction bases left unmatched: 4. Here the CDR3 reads CASSLTAGRADTQYF. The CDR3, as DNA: TGTGCCAGCAGCTTAACAGCGGGGAGGGCAGATACGCAGTATTTT.

The CDR3 protein is CASSIGGSGGTEAFF. In DNA, the CDR3 is TGTGCCAGTAGTATAGGGGGATCCGGGGGCACTGAAGCTTTCTTT. The V and J genes are TRBV19 and TRBJ1-1, with D perhaps TRBD1 (5 bases). This CDR3 comprises 15 residues. The germline CDR1 and CDR2 sequences are LNHDA and SQIVND (reference sequence). V was pared by 1 base and J by 4 bases, with 13 bases between.

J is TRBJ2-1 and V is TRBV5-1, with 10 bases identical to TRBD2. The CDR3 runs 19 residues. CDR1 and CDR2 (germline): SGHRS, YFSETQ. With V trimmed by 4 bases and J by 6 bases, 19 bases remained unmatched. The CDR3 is CASSLEGGLAGVEGNEQFF. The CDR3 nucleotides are TGCGCCAGCAGCCTTGAAGGAGGTCTAGCGGGAGTAGAGGGCAATGAGCAGTTCTTC.

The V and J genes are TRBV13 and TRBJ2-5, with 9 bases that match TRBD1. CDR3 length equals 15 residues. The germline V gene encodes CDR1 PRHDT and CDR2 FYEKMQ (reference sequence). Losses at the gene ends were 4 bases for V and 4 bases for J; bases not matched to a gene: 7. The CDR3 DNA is TGTGCCAGCAGCTCTGCTTTGACAGGGGGAGAGACCCAGTACTTC. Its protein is CASSSALTGGETQYF. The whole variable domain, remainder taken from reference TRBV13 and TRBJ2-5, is AAGVIQSPRHLIKEKRETATLKCYPIPRHDTVYWYQQGPGQDPQFLISFYEKMQSDKGSIPDRFSAQQFSDYHSELNMSSLELGDSALYFCASSSALTGGETQYFGPGTRLLVL.

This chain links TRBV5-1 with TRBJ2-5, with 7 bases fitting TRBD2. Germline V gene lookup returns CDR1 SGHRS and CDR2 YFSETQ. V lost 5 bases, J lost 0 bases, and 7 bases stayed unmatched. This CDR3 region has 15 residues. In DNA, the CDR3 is TGCGCCAGCAGTTATCCCACTAGCGACCAAGAGACCCAGTACTTC. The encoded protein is CASSYPTSDQETQYF. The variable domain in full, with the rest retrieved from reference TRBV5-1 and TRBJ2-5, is KAGVTQTPRYLIKTRGQQVTLSCSPISGHRSVSWYQQTPGQGLQFLFEYFSETQRNKGNFPGRFSGRQFSNSRSEMNVSTLELGDSALYLCASSYPTSDQETQYFGPGTRLLVL.

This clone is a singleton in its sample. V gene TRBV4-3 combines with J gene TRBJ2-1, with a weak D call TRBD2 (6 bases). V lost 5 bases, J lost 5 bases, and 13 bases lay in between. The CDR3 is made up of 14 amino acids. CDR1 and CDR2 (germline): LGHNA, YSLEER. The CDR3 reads CASSSQAGNNEQFF. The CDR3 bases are TGCGCCAGCAGCTCACAAGCGGGTAACAATGAGCAGTTCTTC.

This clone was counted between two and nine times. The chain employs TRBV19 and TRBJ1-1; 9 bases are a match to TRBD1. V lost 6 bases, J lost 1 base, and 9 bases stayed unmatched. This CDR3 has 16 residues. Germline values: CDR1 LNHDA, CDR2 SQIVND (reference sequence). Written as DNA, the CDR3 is TGTGCCAGTAGAGTATGGACAGGGGCCCCGAACACTGAAGCTTTCTTT. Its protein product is CASRVWTGAPNTEAFF.

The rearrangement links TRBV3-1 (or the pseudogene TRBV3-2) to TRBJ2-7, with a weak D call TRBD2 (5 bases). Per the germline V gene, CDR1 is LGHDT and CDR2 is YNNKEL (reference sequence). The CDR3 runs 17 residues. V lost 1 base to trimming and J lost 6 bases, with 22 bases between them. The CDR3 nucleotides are TGTGCCAGCAGCCAAGTAGGTGGGTCTGGCGGGTTCAGCGAGCAGTACTTC. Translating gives CASSQVGGSGGFSEQYF.

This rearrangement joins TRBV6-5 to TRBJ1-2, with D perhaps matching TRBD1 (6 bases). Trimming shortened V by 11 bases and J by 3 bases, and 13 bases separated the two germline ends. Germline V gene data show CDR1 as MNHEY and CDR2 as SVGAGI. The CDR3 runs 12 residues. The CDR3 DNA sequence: TGTGCCGCGGGGGAGGGGGACTATGGCTACACCTTC. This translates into CAAGEGDYGYTF.